Below, 23 T cell receptor beta chains from the same sample are listed, as sequenced in a study of blood T cell repertoires in COVID-19. Repertoires were generated with immunoSEQ multiplex PCR, while TCRdb's copy carries only in-frame clones and drops some. The table records roughly 340,000 clones, 90% to 95% of them present only once. Sequences were obtained from peripheral blood. All receptors come from a woman aged 18-29 years who had recovered from COVID-19.

The chain couples TRBV4-2 to TRBJ1-5, with TRBD1 matching 7 bases. Germline V gene data show CDR1 as LGHNA and CDR2 as YNFKEQ. The CDR3 sequence is 15 residues long. The ends lost 3 bases at V and 3 bases at J; junction bases unmatched: 5. The CDR3 here is CASSQGGQFNQPQHF. The CDR3 bases are TGTGCCAGCAGCCAGGGGGGACAGTTCAATCAGCCCCAGCATTTT.

The genes are TRBV19 and TRBJ1-1; no firm D call. V lost 3 bases, J lost 0 bases, and 8 bases lay in between. Germline loops: CDR1 LNHDA, CDR2 SQIVND (reference sequence). This CDR3 comprises 14 residues. CDR3 in DNA: TGTGCCAGTAGTATCGGGATAATGAACACTGAAGCTTTCTTT. It translates to CASSIGIMNTEAFF.

This chain connects TRBV4-3 to TRBJ2-3, with 7 bases that match TRBD2. This CDR3 has 16 residues. The J segment lost 2 bases and the V segment lost 4 bases, leaving 9 bases of the junction unmatched. Germline V lookup: CDR1 LGHNA, CDR2 YSLEER. The CDR3 here is CASSLWEGGLTDTQYF. CDR3 in DNA: TGCGCCAGCAGCCTCTGGGAGGGAGGACTCACAGATACGCAGTATTTT.

The chain has TRBV19 and TRBJ1-1; 7 nucleotides match TRBD1. CDR3 length: 12 amino acids. V lost 8 bases to trimming and J lost 6 bases; unmatched junction nucleotides: 6. Germline CDR1 and CDR2: LNHDA and SQIVND (reference sequence). In DNA form, the CDR3 reads TGTGCCAGTCGACAGGGAAAAGCTGAAGCTTTCTTT. Translated: CASRQGKAEAFF.

The rearrangement links TRBV19 to TRBJ1-5; D might be TRBD1 (5 bases). The ends were cut back, 5 bases at V and 3 bases at J, with 11 bases in the middle. CDR1 LNHDA and CDR2 SQIVND come from the germline V gene (reference sequence). The CDR3 has 14 residues. The CDR3 DNA reads TGTGCCAGTAGTTCGACGGACACCAATCAGCCCCAGCATTTT. This gives the protein CASSSTDTNQPQHF.

The chain uses TRBV24-1 and TRBJ1-2, with D unclear. The CDR3 is 13 residues long. From germline, CDR1 is KGHDR and CDR2 SFDVKD. The V gene lost 4 bases and the J gene lost 4 bases, with 9 bases spanning the gap. The CDR3 region is CATSDYGGYGYTF. As DNA, the CDR3 is TGTGCCACCAGTGACTACGGCGGCTATGGCTACACCTTC.

The chain employs TRBV30 and TRBJ1-1; D is uncertain. Germline V CDR1 and CDR2: GTSNPN, SVGIG (reference sequence). V gave up 0 bases and J gave up 4 bases, with 9 bases separating them. The CDR3 is 13 amino acids. The CDR3 nucleotides read TGTGCCTGGAGTGTTGCAGGTGGCACTGAAGCTTTCTTT. Translation: CAWSVAGGTEAFF.

The J gene is TRBJ2-7, the V gene TRBV5-1, with D possibly TRBD1 on 7 matching bases. Between the trimmed V and J ends, which lost 8 bases and 5 bases, there was a span of 20 bases. CDR3 length: 14 amino acids. The V gene's germline CDR1 is SGHRS and CDR2 YFSETQ. The CDR3, as DNA: TGCGCCAGACCGGGACAGTCCGGGGAGGACGAGCAGTACGTC. This encodes CARPGQSGEDEQYV.

Only one count was recorded for this clone. The chain employs TRBV7-2 and TRBJ1-6; weak D call: TRBD1 (6 bases). The V end lost 2 bases, the J end lost 3 bases, and 11 bases lay between the germline ends. The CDR3 extends over 16 amino acids. The germline V gene encodes CDR1 SGHTA and CDR2 FQGNSA. The CDR3 region is CASSLKGQFYNSPLHF. The CDR3 DNA sequence: TGTGCCAGCAGCTTAAAGGGACAATTCTATAATTCACCCCTCCACTTT.

J is TRBJ2-3 and V is TRBV4-2, with TRBD2 matching over 9 bases. The CDR3 sequence is 16 residues long. V trimming: 4 bases; J trimming: 3 bases; junction bases outside the gene matches: 8. Germline V gene lookup returns CDR1 LGHNA and CDR2 YNFKEQ. The CDR3 loop is CASSPLAGMRTDTQYF. As DNA, the CDR3 is TGTGCCAGCAGCCCCCTAGCGGGAATGAGGACAGATACGCAGTATTTT.

CDR3 bases: TGTGCCAGCAGCTTGACTTCTAACTCTGGAAACACCATATATTTT. It specifies CASSLTSNSGNTIYF. J is TRBJ1-3 and V is TRBV5-6; D ambiguous. The V end was cut by 1 base, the J end by 0 bases, with 8 bases between. This CDR3 is built from 15 residues. CDR1 is SGHDT and CDR2 is YYEEEE in the germline V gene.

V and J are TRBV5-1 and TRBJ2-1; D is possibly TRBD2 (5 bases). The CDR3 sequence is 16 residues long. The V end was cut by 0 bases, the J end by 9 bases, with 19 bases between. Looked up from germline, CDR1 is SGHRS and CDR2 is YFSETQ. CDR3 nucleotides: TGCGCCAGCAGCTTGGCCCGTCTAGCTAAATACGGTGAGCAGTTCTTC. It is translated as CASSLARLAKYGEQFF.

This chain connects TRBV5-6 to TRBJ1-1, with 8 bases lining up with TRBD1. Per the germline V gene, CDR1 is SGHDT and CDR2 is YYEEEE. The CDR3 is made up of 14 amino acids. Trimming took 4 bases from V and 4 from J; bases not matched to a gene: 6. For the CDR3, the DNA is TGTGCCAGCAGCCCGACAGGGGTGGGCACTGAAGCTTTCTTT. It encodes CASSPTGVGTEAFF.

The genes are TRBV28 and TRBJ1-4; D unresolved. Trimming shortened V by 7 bases and J by 8 bases, and 14 bases separated the two germline ends. The CDR3 consists of 13 residues. CDR1 is MDHEN and CDR2 is SYDVKM in the germline V gene. DNA for the CDR3: TGTGCCAGCACCCTGCCGGGAGGGGAAAAACTGTTTTTT. Translating it yields CASTLPGGEKLFF. Variable domain in full (rest from reference TRBV28 and TRBJ1-4): DVKVTQSSRYLVKRTGEKVFLECVQDMDHENMFWYRQDPGLGLRLIYFSYDVKMKEKGDIPEGYSVSREKKERFSLILESASTNQTSMYLCASTLPGGEKLFFGSGTQLSVL.

The rearrangement uses TRBV2 and TRBJ2-1; the match to TRBD2 covers 7 bases. CDR1 is SNHLY, CDR2 FYNNEI, per germline. With V trimmed by 6 bases and J by 7 bases, 9 bases remained unmatched. CDR3 size: 14 residues. In DNA form, the CDR3 reads TGTGCCAGCAGACTCCGGGACTATCCAAATGAGCAGTTCTTC. Its translation is CASRLRDYPNEQFF.

J is TRBJ1-2 and V is TRBV7-2, with a weak D call TRBD1 (6 bases). CDR1 and CDR2 from the germline V gene are SGHTA and FQGNSA. The germline V and J ends were trimmed by 1 base and 1 base, with 13 bases remaining between them. The CDR3 consists of 16 residues. CDR3 bases: TGTGCCAGCAGCTTAGTTGGCAGGGGATTTAACTATGGCTACACCTTC. It translates to CASSLVGRGFNYGYTF.

The chain employs TRBV9 and TRBJ2-5, with no clear D. Germline CDR1 is SGDLS and CDR2 is YYNGEE. The CDR3 covers 13 residues. Trimming cost V 7 bases and J 2 bases, with 12 bases left between them. The CDR3 sequence: CASSMAIQETQYF. The CDR3 region has the DNA TGTGCCAGCTCGATGGCCATACAAGAGACCCAGTACTTC.

This chain links TRBV6-5 with TRBJ2-3; possibly TRBD2 for D (6 bases). The length of the CDR3 is 13 residues. Germline V CDR1 and CDR2: MNHEY, SVGAGI. Trimming removed 8 bases at V and 2 bases at J, with 11 bases between. The CDR3 loop reads CASRLASTDTQYF. The CDR3 DNA is TGTGCCAGCCGGCTAGCGTCCACAGATACGCAGTATTTT.

The chain links TRBV11-3 to TRBJ2-7; 7 bases match TRBD1. The germline gives CDR1 SGHNT, CDR2 YENEEA. CDR3 length: 13 residues. V gave up 5 bases and J gave up 4 bases; unmatched junction bases: 5. The CDR3: CASSALQGYEQYV. In nucleotides, the CDR3 is TGTGCCAGCAGCGCCCTACAGGGGTACGAGCAGTACGTC.

The J gene is TRBJ2-4, the V gene TRBV21-1; the listed D gene, TRBD1, was not tested against the DNA. TRBV21-1 counts as a pseudogene. CDR3 size: 13 residues. The CDR3 sequence is CAQHKGQGDIQYF. The CDR3 DNA sequence: TGTGCTCAGCACAAAGGACAGGGGGACATTCAGTACTTC.

The rearrangement links TRBV11-2 to TRBJ2-2; 8 bases line up with TRBD2. Germline V lookup: CDR1 SGHAT, CDR2 FQNNGV. CDR3 length: 15 amino acids. V shed 3 bases and J 2 bases; nucleotides not matched to a gene: 2. Here the CDR3 reads CASSFSGINTGELFF. The CDR3, as DNA: TGTGCCAGCAGCTTTAGCGGGATTAACACCGGGGAGCTGTTTTTT.

The V call is TRBV3-1 (or the pseudogene TRBV3-2), the J call TRBJ2-3; 10 bases are a match to TRBD2. Germline V gene sequence: CDR1 LGHDT, CDR2 YNNKEL (reference sequence). This CDR3 comprises 13 residues. Losses at the gene ends were 4 bases for V and 6 bases for J; bases not matched to a gene: 1. CDR3 DNA sequence: TGTGCCAGCAGCCCTAGCGGGAGCGATACGCAGTATTTT. It is translated as CASSPSGSDTQYF.

The rearrangement links TRBV10-3 to TRBJ1-4; no clear D gene. Germline V lookup: CDR1 ENHRY, CDR2 SYGVKD. V lost 3 bases, J lost 0 bases, and 8 bases lay in between. The CDR3 totals 15 residues. For the CDR3, the DNA is TGTGCCATCAGTGATGGGGAGTCAACTAATGAAAAACTGTTTTTT. It translates to CAISDGESTNEKLFF.